This T cell receptor (beta chain) was recorded in a study of blood T cell repertoires in COVID-19. Clones were read by immunoSEQ multiplex PCR, and TCRdb kept only the in-frame ones, dropping some. The sample yields hundreds of thousands of clones, roughly nine tenths seen once. J lost 2 bases, V lost 5 bases, and 5 bases had no gene match. The germline V gene encodes CDR1 SEHNR and CDR2 FQNEAQ (reference sequence). This CDR3 has 15 amino acids. The sequence derives from a man under 40 who had recovered from COVID-19. Source material: PBMCs or T cells enriched from blood (not recorded which). The chain carries TRBV7-9 and TRBJ1-1; 10 nucleotides align to TRBD1. CDR3 nucleotides: TGTGCCAGCAGCGCAGGACAGGGGGTTAACACTGAAGCTTTCTTT. Translation gives CASSAGQGVNTEAFF.